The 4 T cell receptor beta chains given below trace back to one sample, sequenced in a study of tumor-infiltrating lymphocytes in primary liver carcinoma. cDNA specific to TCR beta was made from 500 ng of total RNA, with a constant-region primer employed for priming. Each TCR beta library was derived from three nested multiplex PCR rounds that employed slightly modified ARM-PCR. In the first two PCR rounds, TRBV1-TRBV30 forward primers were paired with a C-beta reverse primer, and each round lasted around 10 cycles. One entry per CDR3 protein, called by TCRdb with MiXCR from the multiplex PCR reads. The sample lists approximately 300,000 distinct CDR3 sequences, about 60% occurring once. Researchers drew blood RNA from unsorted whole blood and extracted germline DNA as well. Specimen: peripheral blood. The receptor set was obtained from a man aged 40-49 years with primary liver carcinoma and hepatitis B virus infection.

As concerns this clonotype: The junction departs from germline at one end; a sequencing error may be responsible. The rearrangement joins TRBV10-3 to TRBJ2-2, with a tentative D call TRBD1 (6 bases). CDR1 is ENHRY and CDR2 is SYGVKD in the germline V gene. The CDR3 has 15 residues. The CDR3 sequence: CAISEHQGNTGELFF. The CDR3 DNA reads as TGTGCCATCAGTGAGCATCAGGGGAACACAGGGGAGCTGTTTTTT.

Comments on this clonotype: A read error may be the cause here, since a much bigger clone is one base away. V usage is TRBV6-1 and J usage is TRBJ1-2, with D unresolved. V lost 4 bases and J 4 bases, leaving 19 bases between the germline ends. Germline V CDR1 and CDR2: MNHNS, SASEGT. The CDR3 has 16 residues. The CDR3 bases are TGTGCCAGCAGTGGAGCATCCAGTCGGACCGCCTATGGCTACACCTTC. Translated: CASSGASSRTAYGYTF.

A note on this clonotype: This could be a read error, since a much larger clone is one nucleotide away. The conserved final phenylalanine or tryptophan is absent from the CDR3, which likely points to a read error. The CDR3 nucleotides read TGCAGCGTTGAAGATCTAACACAGGGGGGGGTGACCCAGTACTCC. Translating it yields CSVEDLTQGGVTQYS. The rearrangement joins TRBV29-1 to TRBJ2-1; the D gene is possibly TRBD1 (8 bases). The J call may be faulty, since TRBJ2-5 better matches the DNA end. This CDR3 contains 15 residues. Germline V lookup: CDR1 SQVTM, CDR2 ANQGSEA.

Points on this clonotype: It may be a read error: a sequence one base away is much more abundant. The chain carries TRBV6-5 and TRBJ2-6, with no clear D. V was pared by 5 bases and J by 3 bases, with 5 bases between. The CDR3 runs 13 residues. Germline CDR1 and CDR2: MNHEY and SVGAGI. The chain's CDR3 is CASSPHGANVLTF. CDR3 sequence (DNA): TGTGCCAGCAGTCCGCATGGGGCCAACGTCCTGACTTTC.